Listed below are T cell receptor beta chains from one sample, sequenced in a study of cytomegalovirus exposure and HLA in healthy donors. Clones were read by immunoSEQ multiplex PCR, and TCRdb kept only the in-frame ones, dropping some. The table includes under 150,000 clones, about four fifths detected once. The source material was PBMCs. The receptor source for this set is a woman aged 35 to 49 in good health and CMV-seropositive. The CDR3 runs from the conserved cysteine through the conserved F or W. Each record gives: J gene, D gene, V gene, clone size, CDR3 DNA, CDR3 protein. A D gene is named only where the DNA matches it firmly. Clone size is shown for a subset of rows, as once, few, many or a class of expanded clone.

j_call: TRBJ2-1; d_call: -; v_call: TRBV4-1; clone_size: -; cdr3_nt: TGCGCCAGCAGCCAAGCGGAGGGAGGCCACAATGAGCAGTTCTTC; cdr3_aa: CASSQAEGGHNEQFF
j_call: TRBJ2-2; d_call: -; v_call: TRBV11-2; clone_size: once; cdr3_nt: TGTGCCAGCAGCTTATATTCCGGGGAGCTGTTTTTT; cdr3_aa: CASSLYSGELFF
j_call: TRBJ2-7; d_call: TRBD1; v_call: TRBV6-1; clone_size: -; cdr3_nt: TGTGCCAGCAGAAAGGACAGGGCCTCCTACGAGCAGTACTTC; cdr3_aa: CASRKDRASYEQYF
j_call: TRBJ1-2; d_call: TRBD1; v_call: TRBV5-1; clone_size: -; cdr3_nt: TGCGCCAGCAGCCCAGGGGGTAACTATGGCTACACCTTC; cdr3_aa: CASSPGGNYGYTF
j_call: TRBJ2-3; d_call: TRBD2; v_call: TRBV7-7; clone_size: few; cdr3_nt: TGTGCTAGCAGCCCGGGGACTAGCGGGAGGGCCCCCCAGTATTTT; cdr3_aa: CASSPGTSGRAPQYF
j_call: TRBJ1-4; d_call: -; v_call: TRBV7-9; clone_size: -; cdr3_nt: TGTGCCAGCAGCTTAGTCGGAGAGGAAAAACTGTTTTTT; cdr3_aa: CASSLVGEEKLFF
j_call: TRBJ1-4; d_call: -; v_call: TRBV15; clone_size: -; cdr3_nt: TGTGCCACCAGCATTTCTTCAGGGGTAGTTTTTGAAAAACTGTTTTTT; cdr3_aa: CATSISSGVVFEKLFF
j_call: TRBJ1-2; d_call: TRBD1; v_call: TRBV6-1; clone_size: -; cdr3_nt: TGTGCCAGCAGTGAAGGGACAGGGGGCAGTGGCTACACCTTC; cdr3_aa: CASSEGTGGSGYTF
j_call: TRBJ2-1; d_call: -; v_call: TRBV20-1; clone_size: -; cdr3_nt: TGCAGTGCTAGAAAAGCGGATGAGCAGTTCTTC; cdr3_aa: CSARKADEQFF
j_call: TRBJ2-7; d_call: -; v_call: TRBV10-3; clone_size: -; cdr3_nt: TGTGCCATCACTGGTAGCGACTACGAGCAGTACTTC; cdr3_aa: CAITGSDYEQYF
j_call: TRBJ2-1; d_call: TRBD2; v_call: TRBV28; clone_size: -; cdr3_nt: TGTGCCAGCAGTTTACCTGGACTAGCGGGAGGGCCTGAGCAGTTCTTC; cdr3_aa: CASSLPGLAGGPEQFF
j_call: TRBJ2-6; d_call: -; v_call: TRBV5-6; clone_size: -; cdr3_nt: TGTGCCAGCGGACTGGGGGGCTCTGGGGCCAACGTCCTGACTTTC; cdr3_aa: CASGLGGSGANVLTF
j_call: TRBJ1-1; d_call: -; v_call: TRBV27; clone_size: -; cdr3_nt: TGTGCCAGCAGTTTAACCACTCCCGGCACTGAAGCTTTCTTT; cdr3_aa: CASSLTTPGTEAFF
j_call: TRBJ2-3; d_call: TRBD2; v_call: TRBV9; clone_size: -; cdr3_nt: TGTGCCAGCAGCGCCGGGACTAGCGGCACAGATACGCAGTATTTT; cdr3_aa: CASSAGTSGTDTQYF
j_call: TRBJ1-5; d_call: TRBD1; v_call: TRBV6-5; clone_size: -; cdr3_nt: TGTGCCATTACGACAGGGGTGGGGGGCAATCAGCCCCAGCATTTT; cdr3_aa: CAITTGVGGNQPQHF
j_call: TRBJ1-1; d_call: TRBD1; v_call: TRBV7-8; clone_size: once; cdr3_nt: TGTGCCAGCAGCGTACAGGGGGCGGTCACTGAAGCTTTCTTT; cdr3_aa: CASSVQGAVTEAFF
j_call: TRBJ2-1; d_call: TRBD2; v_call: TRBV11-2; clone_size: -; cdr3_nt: TGTGCCAGCAGCTTGTCCGGGAGGGCTTGGAATGAGCAGTTCTTC; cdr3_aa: CASSLSGRAWNEQFF
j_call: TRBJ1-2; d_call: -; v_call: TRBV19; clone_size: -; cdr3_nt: TGTGCCAGTAGTATATTTGGACAGACCTATGGCTACACCTTC; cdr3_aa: CASSIFGQTYGYTF
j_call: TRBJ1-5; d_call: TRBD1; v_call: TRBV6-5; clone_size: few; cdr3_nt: TGTGCCAGCAGGGAAACCGGGACAGGGGATCGGCCCCAGCATTTT; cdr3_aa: CASRETGTGDRPQHF